This entry lists 24 T cell receptor beta chains sequenced from one sample in a study of OX40 agonist ivuxolimab in advanced cancers. The method was immunoSEQ multiplex PCR; TCRdb's version includes in-frame clones alone and lacks a portion of them. The table lists just over 80,000 clones, 80% to 90% of them singletons. The specimen was CD4+ or CD8+ T cells sorted from blood, collected in a trial of the OX40 agonist ivuxolimab. All receptors derive from an adult with an advanced solid tumor such as melanoma, head and neck, liver or kidney cancer.

V gene TRBV28 combines with J gene TRBJ1-1, with TRBD1 matching 11 bases. The length of the CDR3 is 16 residues. V gave up 5 bases and J gave up 5 bases; unmatched junction bases: 10. The germline V gene has CDR1 MDHEN and CDR2 SYDVKM. The CDR3 DNA is TGTGCCAGCAGTGTCCCCGGACAGGGGGCTGGGACTGAAGCTTTCTTT. It translates to CASSVPGQGAGTEAFF.

This chain connects TRBV6-5 to TRBJ2-5; TRBD1 matches 10 bases. This CDR3 contains 16 residues. V was clipped by 4 bases and J by 4 bases; unmatched bases: 9. CDR1 is MNHEY and CDR2 is SVGAGI in the germline V gene. CDR3 protein: CASSWTGTGVGETQYF. In DNA form, the CDR3 reads TGTGCCAGCAGTTGGACCGGGACAGGGGTGGGAGAGACCCAGTACTTC.

This chain connects TRBV5-4 to TRBJ1-5, with D possibly TRBD1 on 5 matching bases. The germline V gene encodes CDR1 SGHNT and CDR2 YYREEE (reference sequence). The CDR3 runs to 13 residues. Trimming took off 5 bases at V and 5 bases at J, with 11 bases between the two ends. CDR3 coding DNA: TGTGCCAGCAGTATCCAGGGTGATCAGCCCCAGCATTTT. Translated, it gives CASSIQGDQPQHF.

This chain connects TRBV9 to TRBJ2-1; 11 positions match TRBD2. The CDR3 sequence is 20 residues long. CDR1 SGDLS and CDR2 YYNGEE come from the germline V gene. Trimming cost V 4 bases and J 2 bases; bases outside gene matches: 17. CDR3 nucleotide sequence: TGTGCCAGCAGCATACTACCGGGCCTAGCGGGAGGCGGGGCCTACAATGAGCAGTTCTTC. Amino acid sequence: CASSILPGLAGGGAYNEQFF.

V gene TRBV27 combines with J gene TRBJ2-3, with 8 positions matching TRBD1. The CDR3 loop spans 14 amino acids. Germline V gene lookup returns CDR1 MNHEY and CDR2 SMNVEV (reference sequence). The ends lost 8 bases at V and 4 bases at J; junction bases unmatched: 8. The CDR3 spells CASRRQGTADTQYF. DNA of the CDR3: TGTGCCAGCCGAAGACAGGGGACAGCAGATACGCAGTATTTT.

The table lists this clone with a count of one. The chain combines TRBV7-8 with TRBJ1-2; D possibly corresponds to TRBD1 (6 bases). With 4 bases removed from V and 0 bases from J, the gap between germline ends came to 15 bases. Per germline, CDR1 SGHVS and CDR2 FQNEAQ. The CDR3 runs 16 residues. The CDR3 nucleotides are TGTGCCAGCAGCTCCCGAACAGGGTTCTCTAACTATGGCTACACCTTC. Amino acids: CASSSRTGFSNYGYTF.

The chain recombines TRBV6-1 with TRBJ1-1; the D is unclear. Trimming left V 7 bases short and J 7 bases short, with 10 bases between. The V gene's germline CDR1 is MNHNS and CDR2 SASEGT. This CDR3 is 11 amino acids long. CDR3 bases: TGTGCCAGCACCCTCGGCGTTGAAGCTTTCTTT. This encodes CASTLGVEAFF.

The chain uses TRBV5-1 and TRBJ2-1; 10 bases fit TRBD2. J was trimmed by 4 bases and V by 5 bases; bases with no gene match: 12. Germline-derived CDR1 and CDR2 are SGHRS and YFSETQ. The CDR3 loop spans 17 amino acids. The CDR3 bases are TGCGCCAGCAGTCCCCAGCGGGAGGGCCTGTTGTACAATGAGCAGTTCTTC. Its translation: CASSPQREGLLYNEQFF.

This chain links TRBV5-1 with TRBJ2-7; D is possibly TRBD2 (6 bases). Germline V lookup: CDR1 SGHRS, CDR2 YFSETQ. The V gene lost 1 base and the J gene lost 7 bases, with 21 bases spanning the gap. The CDR3 runs 16 residues. CDR3 loop: CASSLLGRTTPKEQYF. The CDR3 DNA follows: TGCGCCAGCAGCTTGCTTGGGCGGACTACCCCCAAAGAGCAGTACTTC.

V usage is TRBV6-5 and J usage is TRBJ2-7; D is undetermined. The germline gives CDR1 MNHEY, CDR2 SVGAGI. Trimming cost V 7 bases and J 2 bases, with 15 bases left between them. The CDR3 totals 14 residues. The DNA of the CDR3 is TGTGCCAGCAAAAAAGCCCAGGTCCCCTACGAGCAGTACTTC. Protein sequence: CASKKAQVPYEQYF.

This clone was picked up one time. The chain uses TRBV5-1 and TRBJ2-5; D is ambiguous. This CDR3 is 14 amino acids long. The germline CDR1 and CDR2 sequences are SGHRS and YFSETQ. With 3 bases removed from V and 4 bases from J, the gap between germline ends came to 13 bases. CDR3 coding DNA: TGCGCCAGCAGCTCAGGATCCCTCACAGAGACCCAGTACTTC. It encodes CASSSGSLTETQYF.

This chain connects TRBV7-6 to TRBJ2-1; 7 bases are a match to TRBD1. CDR3 length: 15 residues. V shed 5 bases and J 4 bases; nucleotides not matched to a gene: 8. CDR1 SGHVS and CDR2 FNYEAQ come from the germline V gene. The CDR3 DNA reads as TGTGCCAGCAGCCCGGGACAGCTACCTTACAATGAGCAGTTCTTC. Residues: CASSPGQLPYNEQFF.

V gene TRBV28 combines with J gene TRBJ1-1; possible D gene TRBD1, 6 bases. CDR3 length: 14 amino acids. V lost 5 bases and J 8 bases, leaving 18 bases between the germline ends. Germline V gives CDR1 MDHEN, CDR2 SYDVKM. CDR3 region: CASSLNPDSGEAFF. The CDR3 DNA sequence: TGTGCCAGCAGTCTCAATCCGGACAGCGGGGAAGCTTTCTTT.

V and J are TRBV5-1 and TRBJ1-1; D unresolved. The CDR3 has 14 amino acids. Germline V lookup: CDR1 SGHRS, CDR2 YFSETQ. The ends were cut back, 0 bases at V and 1 base at J, with 7 bases in the middle. The CDR3 coding sequence is TGCGCCAGCAGCTTGGTTGGAGAGAACACTGAAGCTTTCTTT. Its protein product is CASSLVGENTEAFF.

CDR3 sequence: CASSLVQGLNEKLFF. CDR3 nucleotides: TGTGCCAGCAGCTTAGTTCAGGGACTTAATGAAAAACTGTTTTTT. This sequence joins TRBV7-2 and TRBJ1-4, with D perhaps matching TRBD1 (5 bases). Per germline, CDR1 SGHTA and CDR2 FQGNSA. V was pared by 1 base and J by 4 bases, with 10 bases between. The CDR3 runs 15 residues.

The chain is built from TRBV30 and TRBJ2-5, with D perhaps TRBD1 (6 bases). This CDR3 comprises 15 residues. The germline gives CDR1 GTSNPN, CDR2 SVGIG (reference sequence). Trimming took 0 bases from V and 4 from J, leaving 15 bases between them. Here the CDR3 reads CAWSVGQNFLETQYF. The CDR3 DNA sequence: TGTGCCTGGAGTGTAGGACAGAACTTTTTAGAGACCCAGTACTTC. Full variable domain (remainder filled in from reference TRBV30 and TRBJ2-5): SQTIHQWPATLVQPVGSPLSLECTVEGTSNPNLYWYRQAAGRGLQLLFYSVGIGQISSEVPQNLSASRPQDRQFILSSKKLLLSDSGFYLCAWSVGQNFLETQYFGPGTRLLVL.

This chain joins TRBV7-8 and TRBJ1-1; D is unclear. Germline V CDR1 and CDR2: SGHVS, FQNEAQ. The CDR3 length is 14 residues. V was trimmed by 1 base and J by 1 base, leaving 7 bases between them. This CDR3 reads CASSLGTANTEAFF. The CDR3 nucleotides are TGTGCCAGCAGCTTAGGGACGGCGAACACTGAAGCTTTCTTT. Together with reference TRBV7-8 and TRBJ1-1, the CDR3 gives the full variable domain: GAGVSQSPRYKVAKRGQDVALRCDPISGHVSLFWYQQALGQGPEFLTYFQNEAQLDKSGLPSDRFFAERPEGSVSTLKIQRTQQEDSAVYLCASSLGTANTEAFFGQGTRLTVV.

This chain joins TRBV7-6 and TRBJ1-4; the D gene is possibly TRBD1 (5 bases). CDR3 length equals 15 residues. The V gene lost 1 base and the J gene lost 1 base, with 7 bases spanning the gap. Germline CDR1 and CDR2: SGHVS and FNYEAQ. DNA of the CDR3: TGTGCCAGCAGCTTAGACGGGGGAACTAATGAAAAACTGTTTTTT. Encoded protein: CASSLDGGTNEKLFF.

The chain uses TRBV9 and TRBJ2-5; D tentatively fits TRBD1 or TRBD2 (6 bases each). CDR3 length equals 15 residues. In germline, CDR1 is SGDLS, CDR2 YYNGEE. V was cut by 5 bases and J by 5 bases, with 19 bases left in between. DNA of the CDR3: TGTGCCAGCAGACTAATCGGGGGCGTCGGTGAGACCCAGTACTTC. Its translation: CASRLIGGVGETQYF.

The gene calls are TRBV5-6 and TRBJ1-1, with D perhaps matching TRBD1 (5 bases). The CDR3 is 15 residues long. Germline V gene data show CDR1 as SGHDT and CDR2 as YYEEEE. Trimming removed 1 base from V and 5 bases from J, with 15 bases in between. CDR3 region: CASSLLLRGRTEAFF. The CDR3 region has the DNA TGTGCCAGCAGCTTGCTTCTTCGGGGGAGGACTGAAGCTTTCTTT.

This chain links TRBV18 with TRBJ1-1, with D hard to call. Germline values: CDR1 KGHSH, CDR2 LQKENI. This CDR3 comprises 13 residues. The V and J ends lost 11 bases and 3 bases respectively, with 16 bases between them. In DNA form, the CDR3 reads TGTGCCGGAATGAGAGGAAGCGACACTGAAGCTTTCTTT. Its protein is CAGMRGSDTEAFF.

The rearrangement joins TRBV6-5 to TRBJ2-1; unclear D gene. The germline CDR1 and CDR2 sequences are MNHEY and SVGAGI. The CDR3 runs 13 residues. Trimming shortened V by 6 bases and J by 3 bases, and 9 bases separated the two germline ends. CDR3 nucleotide sequence: TGTGCCAGCAGCCCCTGGGACTACAATGAGCAGTTCTTC. It yields the protein CASSPWDYNEQFF.

V gene TRBV11-2 combines with J gene TRBJ2-7; tentatively, D is TRBD1 (5 bases). The CDR3 sequence is 14 residues long. The germline gives CDR1 SGHAT, CDR2 FQNNGV. Trimming shortened V by 1 base and J by 3 bases, and 10 bases separated the two germline ends. In nucleotides, the CDR3 is TGTGCCAGCAGCTTAGTGGACATTAACTACGAGCAGTACTTC. Amino acids: CASSLVDINYEQYF.

The rearrangement uses TRBV6-1 and TRBJ1-1, with no clear D. The CDR3 has 13 amino acids. Between the trimmed V and J ends, which lost 6 bases and 0 bases, there was a span of 8 bases. CDR1 and CDR2 from the germline V gene are MNHNS and SASEGT. The DNA of the CDR3 is TGTGCCAGCAGGGCGGAACTGAACACTGAAGCTTTCTTT. It yields the protein CASRAELNTEAFF.